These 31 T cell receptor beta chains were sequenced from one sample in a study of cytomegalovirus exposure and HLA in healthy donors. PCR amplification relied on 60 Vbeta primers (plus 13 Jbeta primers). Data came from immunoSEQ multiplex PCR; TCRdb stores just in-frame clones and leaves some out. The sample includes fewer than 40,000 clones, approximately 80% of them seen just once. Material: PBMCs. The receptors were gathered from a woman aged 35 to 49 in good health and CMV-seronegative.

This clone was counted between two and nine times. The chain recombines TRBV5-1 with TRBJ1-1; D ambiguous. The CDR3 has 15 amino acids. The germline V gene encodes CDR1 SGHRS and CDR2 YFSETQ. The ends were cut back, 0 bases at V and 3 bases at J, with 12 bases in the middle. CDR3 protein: CASSLEGGTYTEAFF. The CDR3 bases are TGCGCCAGCAGCTTGGAAGGCGGAACTTACACTGAAGCTTTCTTT.

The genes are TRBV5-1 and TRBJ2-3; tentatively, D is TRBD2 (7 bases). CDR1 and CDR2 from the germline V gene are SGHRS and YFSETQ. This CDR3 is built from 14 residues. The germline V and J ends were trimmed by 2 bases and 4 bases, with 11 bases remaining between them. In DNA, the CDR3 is TGCGCCAGCAGCTTAGGGGGGGGCTCAGATACGCAGTATTTT. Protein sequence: CASSLGGGSDTQYF. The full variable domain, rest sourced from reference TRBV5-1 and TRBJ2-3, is KAGVTQTPRYLIKTRGQQVTLSCSPISGHRSVSWYQQTPGQGLQFLFEYFSETQRNKGNFPGRFSGRQFSNSRSEMNVSTLELGDSALYLCASSLGGGSDTQYFGPGTRLTVL.

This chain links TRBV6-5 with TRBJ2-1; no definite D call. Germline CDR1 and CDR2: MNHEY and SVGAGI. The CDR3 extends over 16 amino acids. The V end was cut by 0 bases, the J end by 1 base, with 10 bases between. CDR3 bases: TGTGCCAGCAGTTACTCGATTCAACGGTCCTACAATGAGCAGTTCTTC. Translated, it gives CASSYSIQRSYNEQFF.

CDR3 DNA sequence: TGTGCCAGCAGTCCAGGGACGGAGGGAGCCGCTAACTATGGCTACACCTTC. Translating gives CASSPGTEGAANYGYTF. The chain links TRBV25-1 to TRBJ1-2, with TRBD1 as a possible D gene (5 bases). Germline assignment: CDR1 MGHDK and CDR2 SYGVNS. V was clipped by 5 bases and J by 0 bases, with 19 bases between them. The CDR3 covers 17 residues.

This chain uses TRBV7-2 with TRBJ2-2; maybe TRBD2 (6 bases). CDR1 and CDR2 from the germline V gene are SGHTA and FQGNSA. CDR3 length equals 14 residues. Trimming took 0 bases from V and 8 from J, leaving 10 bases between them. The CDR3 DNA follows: TGTGCCAGCAGCTTAGCGAGGGACTCTGGGGAGCTGTTTTTT. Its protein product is CASSLARDSGELFF.

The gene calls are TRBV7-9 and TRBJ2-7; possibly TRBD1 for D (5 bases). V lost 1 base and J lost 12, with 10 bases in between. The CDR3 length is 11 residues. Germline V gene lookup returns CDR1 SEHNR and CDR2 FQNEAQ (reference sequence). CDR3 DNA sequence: TGTGCCAGCAGCTTAGATACAGGACGGTACTTC. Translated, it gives CASSLDTGRYF.

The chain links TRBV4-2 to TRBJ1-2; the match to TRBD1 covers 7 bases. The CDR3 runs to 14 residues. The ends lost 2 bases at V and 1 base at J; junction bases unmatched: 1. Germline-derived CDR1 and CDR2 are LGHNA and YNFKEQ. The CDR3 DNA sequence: TGTGCCAGCAGCCAAAACAGGGGTAACTATGGCTACACCTTC. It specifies CASSQNRGNYGYTF.

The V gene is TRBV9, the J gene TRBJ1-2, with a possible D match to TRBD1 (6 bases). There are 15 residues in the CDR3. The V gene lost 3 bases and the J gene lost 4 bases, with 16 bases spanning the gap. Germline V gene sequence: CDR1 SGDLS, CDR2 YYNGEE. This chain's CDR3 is CASSAITTGTYGYTF. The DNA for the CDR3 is TGTGCCAGCAGCGCCATTACCACAGGGACCTATGGCTACACCTTC.

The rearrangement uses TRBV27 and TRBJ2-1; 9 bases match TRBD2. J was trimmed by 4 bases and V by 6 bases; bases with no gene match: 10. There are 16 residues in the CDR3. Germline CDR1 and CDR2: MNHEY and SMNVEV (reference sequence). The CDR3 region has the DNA TGTGCCAGCAGGTACACGTCGGCGGGGGGGTACAATGAGCAGTTCTTC. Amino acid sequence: CASRYTSAGGYNEQFF.

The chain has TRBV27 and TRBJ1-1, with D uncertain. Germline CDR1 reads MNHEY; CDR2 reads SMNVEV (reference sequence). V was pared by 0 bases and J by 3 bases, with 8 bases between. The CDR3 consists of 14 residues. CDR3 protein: CASSLSERHTEAFF. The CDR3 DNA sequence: TGTGCCAGCAGTTTATCAGAGCGGCACACTGAAGCTTTCTTT.

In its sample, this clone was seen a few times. DNA for the CDR3: TGTGCCATCAGTGAGCCCCCGACTATCACTTTGCCCGGGGAGCTGTTTTTT. Its translation is CAISEPPTITLPGELFF. The chain is built from TRBV10-3 and TRBJ2-2; perhaps TRBD2 as D (5 bases). Trimming pared 2 bases from V and 6 bases from J, leaving 19 bases between. The CDR3 loop spans 17 amino acids. CDR1 is ENHRY and CDR2 is SYGVKD in the germline V gene.

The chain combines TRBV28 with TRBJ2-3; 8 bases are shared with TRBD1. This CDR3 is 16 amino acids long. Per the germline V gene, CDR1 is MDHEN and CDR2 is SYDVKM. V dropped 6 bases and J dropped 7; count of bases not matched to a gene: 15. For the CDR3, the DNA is TGTGCCAGCAGCCCCCCGATACAGGGGGTTAGGAATACGCAGTATTTT. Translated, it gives CASSPPIQGVRNTQYF.

DNA for the CDR3: TGCGCCAGCAGAGATACAGGGGTCAATTCACCCCTCCACTTT. It is translated as CASRDTGVNSPLHF. The genes are TRBV5-1 and TRBJ1-6; 7 bases map to TRBD1. V was pared by 5 bases and J by 7 bases, with 6 bases of the junction left unmatched. CDR1 is SGHRS, CDR2 YFSETQ, per germline. CDR3 length: 14 residues. Using reference TRBV5-1 and TRBJ1-6 for the parts outside the CDR3, the full variable domain is KAGVTQTPRYLIKTRGQQVTLSCSPISGHRSVSWYQQTPGQGLQFLFEYFSETQRNKGNFPGRFSGRQFSNSRSEMNVSTLELGDSALYLCASRDTGVNSPLHFGNGTRLTVT.

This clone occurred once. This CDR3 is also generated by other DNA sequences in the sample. CDR3 DNA: TGTGCCAGCAGAACGAGGCAGCTTAATTCACCCCTCCACTTT. Its protein is CASRTRQLNSPLHF. The genes are TRBV6-5 and TRBJ1-6; D is unclear. Deletions cut 6 bases from V and 6 bases from J, with 12 bases between. The CDR3 loop spans 14 amino acids. Germline lookup yields CDR1 MNHEY and CDR2 SVGAGI.

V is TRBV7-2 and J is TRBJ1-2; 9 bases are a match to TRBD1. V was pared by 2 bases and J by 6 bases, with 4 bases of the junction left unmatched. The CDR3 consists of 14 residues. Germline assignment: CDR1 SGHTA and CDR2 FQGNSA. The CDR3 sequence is CASSLTGGANGYTF. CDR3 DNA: TGTGCCAGCAGCTTAACAGGGGGCGCCAATGGCTACACCTTC.

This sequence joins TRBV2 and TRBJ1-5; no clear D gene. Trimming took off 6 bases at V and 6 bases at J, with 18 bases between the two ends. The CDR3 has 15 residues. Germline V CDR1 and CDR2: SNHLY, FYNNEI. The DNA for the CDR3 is TGTGCCAGCAGCGCCCGACATAGTGGAGGTCAGCCCCAGCATTTT. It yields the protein CASSARHSGGQPQHF.

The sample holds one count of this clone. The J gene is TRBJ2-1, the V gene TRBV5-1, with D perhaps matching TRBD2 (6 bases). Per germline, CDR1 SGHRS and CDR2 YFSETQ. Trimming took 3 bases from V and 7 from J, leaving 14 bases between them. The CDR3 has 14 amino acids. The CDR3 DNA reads TGCGCCAGCAGCTCCCGGGACTGGACAAATGAGCAGTTCTTC. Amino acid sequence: CASSSRDWTNEQFF.

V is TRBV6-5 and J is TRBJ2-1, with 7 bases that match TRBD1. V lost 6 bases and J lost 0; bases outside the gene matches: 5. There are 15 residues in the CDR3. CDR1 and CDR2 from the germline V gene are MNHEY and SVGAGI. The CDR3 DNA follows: TGTGCCAGCAGGAACGGGGACAGCTCCTACAATGAGCAGTTCTTC. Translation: CASRNGDSSYNEQFF.

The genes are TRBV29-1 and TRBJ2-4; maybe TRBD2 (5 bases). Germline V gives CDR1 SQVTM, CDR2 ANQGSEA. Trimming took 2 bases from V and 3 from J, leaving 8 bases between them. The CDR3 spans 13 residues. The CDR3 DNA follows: TGCAGCGTTGAACGGGGTGGCAAAAACATTCAGTACTTC. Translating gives CSVERGGKNIQYF.

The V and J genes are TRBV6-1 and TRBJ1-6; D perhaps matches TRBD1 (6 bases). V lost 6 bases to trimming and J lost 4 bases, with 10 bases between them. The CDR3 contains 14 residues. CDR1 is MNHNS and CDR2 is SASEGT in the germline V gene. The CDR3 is CASSQGGYNSPLHF. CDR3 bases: TGTGCCAGCAGCCAAGGGGGATATAATTCACCCCTCCACTTT.

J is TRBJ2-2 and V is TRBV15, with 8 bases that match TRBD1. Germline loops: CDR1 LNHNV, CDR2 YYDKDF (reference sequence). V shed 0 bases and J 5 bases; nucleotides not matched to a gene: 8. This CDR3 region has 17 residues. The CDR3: CATSRDLWTGKTGELFF. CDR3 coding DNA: TGTGCCACCAGCAGAGATCTCTGGACAGGGAAGACCGGGGAGCTGTTTTTT.

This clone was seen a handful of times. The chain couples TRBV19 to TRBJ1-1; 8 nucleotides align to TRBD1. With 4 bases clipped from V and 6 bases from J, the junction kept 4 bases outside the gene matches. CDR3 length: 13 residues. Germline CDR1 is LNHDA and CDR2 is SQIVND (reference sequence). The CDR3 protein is CASSTGTGAEAFF. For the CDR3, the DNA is TGTGCCAGTAGTACCGGGACAGGCGCTGAAGCTTTCTTT.

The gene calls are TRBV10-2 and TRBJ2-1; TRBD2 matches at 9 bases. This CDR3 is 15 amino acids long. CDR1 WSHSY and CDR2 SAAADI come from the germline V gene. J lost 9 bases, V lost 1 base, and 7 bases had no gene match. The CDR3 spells CASSELAGGLGEQFF. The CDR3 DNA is TGCGCCAGCAGTGAGTTGGCGGGGGGGCTAGGTGAGCAGTTCTTC.

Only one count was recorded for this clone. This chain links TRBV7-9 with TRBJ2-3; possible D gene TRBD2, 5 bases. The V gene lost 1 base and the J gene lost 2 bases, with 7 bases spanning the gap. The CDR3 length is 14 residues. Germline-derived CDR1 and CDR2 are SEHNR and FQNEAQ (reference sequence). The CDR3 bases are TGTGCCAGCAGCTTAGGGACTTCCACAGATACGCAGTATTTT. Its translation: CASSLGTSTDTQYF.

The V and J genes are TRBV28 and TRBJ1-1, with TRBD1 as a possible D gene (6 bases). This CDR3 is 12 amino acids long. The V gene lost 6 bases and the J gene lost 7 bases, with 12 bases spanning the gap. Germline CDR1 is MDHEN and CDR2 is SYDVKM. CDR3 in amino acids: CASRSGQFEAFF. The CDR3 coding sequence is TGTGCCAGCAGGAGCGGACAGTTTGAAGCTTTCTTT.

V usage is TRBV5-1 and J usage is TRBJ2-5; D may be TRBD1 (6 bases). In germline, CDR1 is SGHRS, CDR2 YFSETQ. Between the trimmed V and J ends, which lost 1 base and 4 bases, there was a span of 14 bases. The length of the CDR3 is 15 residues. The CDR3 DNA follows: TGCGCCAGCAGCTTGCTGGGTTCCAGGGGAGAGACCCAGTACTTC. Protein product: CASSLLGSRGETQYF.

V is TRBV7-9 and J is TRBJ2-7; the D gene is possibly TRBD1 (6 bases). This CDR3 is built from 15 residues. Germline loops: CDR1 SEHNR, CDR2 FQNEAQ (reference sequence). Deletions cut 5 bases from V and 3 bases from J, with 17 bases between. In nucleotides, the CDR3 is TGTGCCAGCAGCGAAACGCCGACAGGTGACTACGAGCAGTACTTC. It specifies CASSETPTGDYEQYF.

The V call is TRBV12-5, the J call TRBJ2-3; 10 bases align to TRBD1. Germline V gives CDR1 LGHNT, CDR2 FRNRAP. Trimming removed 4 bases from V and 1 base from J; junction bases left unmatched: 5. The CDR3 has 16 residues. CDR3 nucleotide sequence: TGTGCTAGTGGTTCGACAGGGGGCTGGGGCACAGATACGCAGTATTTT. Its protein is CASGSTGGWGTDTQYF.

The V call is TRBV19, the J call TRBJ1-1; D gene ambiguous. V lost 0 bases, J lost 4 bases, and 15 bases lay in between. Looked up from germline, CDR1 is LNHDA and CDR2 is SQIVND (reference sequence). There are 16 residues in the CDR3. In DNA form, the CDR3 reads TGTGCCAGTAGTATAGACGGCCGGAGAATTGTCACTGAAGCTTTCTTT. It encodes CASSIDGRRIVTEAFF. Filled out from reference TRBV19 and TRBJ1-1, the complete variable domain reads DGGITQSPKYLFRKEGQNVTLSCEQNLNHDAMYWYRQDPGQGLRLIYYSQIVNDFQKGDIAEGYSVSREKKESFPLTVTSAQKNPTAFYLCASSIDGRRIVTEAFFGQGTRLTVV.

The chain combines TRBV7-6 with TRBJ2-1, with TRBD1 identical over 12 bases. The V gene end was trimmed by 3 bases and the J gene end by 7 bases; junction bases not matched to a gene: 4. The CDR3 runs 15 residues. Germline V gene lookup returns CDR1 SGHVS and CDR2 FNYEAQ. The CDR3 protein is CASSFGTGGSNEQFF. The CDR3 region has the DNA TGTGCCAGCAGCTTTGGGACAGGGGGCTCTAATGAGCAGTTCTTC.

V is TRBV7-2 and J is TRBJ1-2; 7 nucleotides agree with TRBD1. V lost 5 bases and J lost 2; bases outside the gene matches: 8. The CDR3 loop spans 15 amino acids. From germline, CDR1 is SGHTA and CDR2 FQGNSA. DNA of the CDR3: TGTGCCAGCAGCGACGCCGGGACAGCGAACTATGGCTACACCTTC. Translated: CASSDAGTANYGYTF.